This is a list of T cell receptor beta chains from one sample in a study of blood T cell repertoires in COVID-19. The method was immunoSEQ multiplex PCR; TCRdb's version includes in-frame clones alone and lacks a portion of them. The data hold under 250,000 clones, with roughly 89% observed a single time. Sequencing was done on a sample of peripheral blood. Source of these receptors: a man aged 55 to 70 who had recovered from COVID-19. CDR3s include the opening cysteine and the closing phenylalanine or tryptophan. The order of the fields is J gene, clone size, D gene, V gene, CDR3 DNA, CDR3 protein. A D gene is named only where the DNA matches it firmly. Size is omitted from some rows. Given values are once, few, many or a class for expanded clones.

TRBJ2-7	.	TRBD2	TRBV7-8	TGTGCCAGCAGCCCTCGGTCCGGGACTAGCGGGATCATATACGAGCAGTACTTC	CASSPRSGTSGIIYEQYF
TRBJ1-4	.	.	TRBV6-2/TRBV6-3	TGTGCCAGCAGTTACCCAAACAGCGGTAAACTGTTTTTT	CASSYPNSGKLFF
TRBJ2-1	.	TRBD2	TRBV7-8	TGTGCCAGCAGCTCGGGGACTAGCGGGAGCTTGAGGAATGAGCAGTTCTTC	CASSSGTSGSLRNEQFF
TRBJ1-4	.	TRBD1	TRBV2	TGTGCCAGCAGTGGGGACAGCAATGAAAAACTGTTTTTT	CASSGDSNEKLFF
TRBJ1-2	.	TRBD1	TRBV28	TGTGCCAGCAGGACCACCAAGGGGGCTGGCTATGGCTACACCTTC	CASRTTKGAGYGYTF
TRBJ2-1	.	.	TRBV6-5	TGTGCCAGCAGTTACCTACCCTGGAATGAGCAGTTCTTC	CASSYLPWNEQFF
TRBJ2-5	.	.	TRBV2	TGTGCCAGCAGAGCTATAACAGGACAGGAGACCCAGTACTTC	CASRAITGQETQYF
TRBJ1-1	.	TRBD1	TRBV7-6	TGTGCCAGCGGACAGGGCGCTGAAGCTTTCTTT	CASGQGAEAFF
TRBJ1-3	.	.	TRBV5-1	TGCGCCAGCAGCGCTGAGCCGGAGGGTGGAAACACCATATATTTT	CASSAEPEGGNTIYF
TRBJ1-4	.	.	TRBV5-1	TGCGCCAGCAGCTTGGATACTGCTAATGAAAAACTGTTTTTT	CASSLDTANEKLFF
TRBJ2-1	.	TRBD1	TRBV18	TGTGCCAGCTTATTATCCCCGGTGACAGGGTATAATGAGCAGTTCTTC	CASLLSPVTGYNEQFF
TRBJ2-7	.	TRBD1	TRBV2	TGTGCCAGCAGCCCCGGACAGGGGACCTACGAGCAGTACTTC	CASSPGQGTYEQYF
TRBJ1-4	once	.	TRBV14	TGTGCCAGCAGCCCTGTCCGGGAAAAACTGTTTTTT	CASSPVREKLFF
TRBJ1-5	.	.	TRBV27	TGTGCCAGCAGTTTATACGGGGGAGACAATCAGCCCCAGCATTTT	CASSLYGGDNQPQHF
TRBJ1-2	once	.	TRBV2	TGTGCCAGCAGTATCTTACGGGACATCACTTTTTCGAGCTACACCTTC	CASSILRDITFSSYTF
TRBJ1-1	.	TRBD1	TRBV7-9	TGTGCCAGCAGACCGGCAGGGGGCCACACTGAAGCTTTCTTT	CASRPAGGHTEAFF
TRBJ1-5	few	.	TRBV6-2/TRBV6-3	TGTGCCAGCAGTTACATTGAGGGTGGACAGCCCCAGCATTTT	CASSYIEGGQPQHF
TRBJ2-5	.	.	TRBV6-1	TGTGCCAGCAGTAGGGCAGGGGAAACCCAGTACTTC	CASSRAGETQYF
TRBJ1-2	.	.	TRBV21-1	TGTGCCAGCACACCTCTTACAGGGAGCTCTAGCTATGGCTACACCTTC	CASTPLTGSSSYGYTF
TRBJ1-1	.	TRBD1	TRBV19	TGTGCCAGTAACCCTCAGGGGGCAGGTGAAGCTTTCTTT	CASNPQGAGEAFF
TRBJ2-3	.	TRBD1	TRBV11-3	TGTGCCAGCAGCTTAGAGTTTGGGACAGGGGGCGCGAGCACAGATACGCAGTATTTT	CASSLEFGTGGASTDTQYF
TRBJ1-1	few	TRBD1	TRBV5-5	TGTGCCAGCAGCTTGACAGGGGGCACTGAAGCTTTCTTT	CASSLTGGTEAFF
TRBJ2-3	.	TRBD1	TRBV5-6	TGTGCCAGCAGCTTGGTTCCAGGGGGCTTGACAGATACGCAGTATTTT	CASSLVPGGLTDTQYF
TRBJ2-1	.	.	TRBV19	TGTGCCAGTAGTATCCCCGGTACTAGCCTCAATGAGCAGTTCTTC	CASSIPGTSLNEQFF
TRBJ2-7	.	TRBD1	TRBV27	TGTGCCAGCATATCCACAAGGGACAGGGGGTACGAGCAGTACTTC	CASISTRDRGYEQYF
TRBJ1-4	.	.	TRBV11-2	TGTGCCAGCAGCTTACAGATTCTTGAAAAACTGTTTTTT	CASSLQILEKLFF
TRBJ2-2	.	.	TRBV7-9	TGTGCCAGCAGCTTATGGCTAGCAGTCACCGGGGAGCTGTTTTTT	CASSLWLAVTGELFF
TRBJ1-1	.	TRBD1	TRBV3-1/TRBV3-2	TGTGCCAGCAGCCGATGGACAGGGGAAACTGAAGCTTTCTTT	CASSRWTGETEAFF
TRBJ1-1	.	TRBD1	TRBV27	TGTGCCAGCAGTAGACAGGGCCCGGCTGAAGCTTTCTTT	CASSRQGPAEAFF
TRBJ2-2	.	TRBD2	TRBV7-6	TGTGCCAGCAGCTTAGATAGGACTAGATGGGACACCGGGGAGCTGTTTTTT	CASSLDRTRWDTGELFF
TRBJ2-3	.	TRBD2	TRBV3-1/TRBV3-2	TGTGCCAGCAGCCAAGATACCGGGGGGGCGTTTACGCAGTATTTT	CASSQDTGGAFTQYF
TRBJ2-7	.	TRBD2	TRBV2	TGTGCCAGCATTGGACTAGCGGGGTTCGAGGGGCAGTACTTC	CASIGLAGFEGQYF
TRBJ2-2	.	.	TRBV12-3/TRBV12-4	TGTGCCAGCACCACACAGGGCGAGCTGTTTTTT	CASTTQGELFF
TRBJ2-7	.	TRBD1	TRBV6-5	TGTGCCAGCAGCCGGGTCCCGGACAGGGACTACGAGCAGTACTTC	CASSRVPDRDYEQYF
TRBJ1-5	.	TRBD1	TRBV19	TGTGCCAGTAGTATAGGAGACAGGGGCTATAGCAATCAGCCCCAGCATTTT	CASSIGDRGYSNQPQHF
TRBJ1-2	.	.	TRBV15	TGTGCCACCAGCAGTTTCGGGTCCCCCTATGGCTACACCTTC	CATSSFGSPYGYTF